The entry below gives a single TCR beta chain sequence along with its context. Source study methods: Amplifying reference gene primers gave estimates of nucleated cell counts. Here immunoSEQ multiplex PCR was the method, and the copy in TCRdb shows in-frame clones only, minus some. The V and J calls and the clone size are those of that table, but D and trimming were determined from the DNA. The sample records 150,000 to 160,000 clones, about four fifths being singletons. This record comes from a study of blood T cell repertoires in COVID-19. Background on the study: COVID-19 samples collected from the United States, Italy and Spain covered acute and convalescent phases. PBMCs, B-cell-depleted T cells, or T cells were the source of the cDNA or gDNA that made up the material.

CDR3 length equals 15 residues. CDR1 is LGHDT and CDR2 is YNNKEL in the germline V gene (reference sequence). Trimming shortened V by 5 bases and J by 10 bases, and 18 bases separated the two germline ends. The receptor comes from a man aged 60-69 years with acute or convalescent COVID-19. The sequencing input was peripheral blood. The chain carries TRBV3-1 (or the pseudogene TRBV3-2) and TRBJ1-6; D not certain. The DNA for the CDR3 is TGTGCCAGCAGCTCAAGTGAGCGCGGATGGTCACCCCTCCACTTT. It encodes CASSSSERGWSPLHF.